A selection of T cell receptor beta chains follows, all from one sample in a study of vaccination and CD4 T cells after COVID-19. A single record per CDR3 protein comes from TCRdb applying MiXCR to the PCR reads. Of 13,000 to 15,000 distinct CDR3 sequences in the sample, over 45% were seen once. For these receptors, no antigen is known. The sequences come from cultured CD4+ T cells from blood, collected after SARS-CoV-2 vaccination. The receptors were gathered from a human donor with COVID-19. Each CDR3 is given with its conserved first and last residue. D genes are given only for firm matches. Only part of the rows carry a size: once, few, many, or a class if the clone is expanded.

cdr3_length	v_call	j_call	d_call	clone_size	cdr3_aa	cdr3_nt
16	TRBV6-2/TRBV6-3	TRBJ1-2	-	few	CASSTSRDPSHYGYTF	TGTGCCAGCAGTACATCCCGGGACCCGAGCCACTATGGCTACACCTTC
14	TRBV20-1	TRBJ1-5	TRBD1	-	CSAQGAGDNQPQHF	TGCAGTGCCCAGGGGGCAGGGGACAATCAGCCCCAGCATTTT
14	TRBV6-5	TRBJ1-1	-	-	CASSYPGRITEAFF	TGTGCCAGCAGTTACCCGGGCAGGATCACTGAAGCTTTCTTT
14	TRBV2	TRBJ1-5	-	-	CASSDKNSNQPQHF	TGTGCCAGCAGCGACAAAAATAGCAATCAGCCCCAGCATTTT
14	TRBV6-2/TRBV6-3	TRBJ2-7	-	few	CASSYSQTSYEQYF	TGTGCCAGCAGTTACTCACAGACCTCCTACGAGCAGTACTTC
13	TRBV19	TRBJ1-2	-	-	CASSPRQAYGYTF	TGTGCCAGTAGTCCCCGACAGGCCTATGGCTACACCTTC
15	TRBV18	TRBJ1-2	-	-	CASSPAAGGGYGYTF	TGTGCCAGCTCACCGGCGGCAGGTGGTGGCTATGGCTACACCTTC
16	TRBV28	TRBJ1-3	TRBD1	-	CASRGWQGAGGNTIYF	TGTGCCAGCAGGGGGTGGCAGGGGGCGGGTGGAAACACCATATATTTT
15	TRBV4-3	TRBJ1-5	-	few	CASSQEVYSNQPQHF	TGCGCCAGCAGCCAAGAAGTGTATAGCAATCAGCCCCAGCATTTT
15	TRBV10-1	TRBJ2-3	TRBD2	few	CASSESGGAADTQYF	TGCGCCAGCAGTGAGAGCGGGGGGGCCGCAGATACGCAGTATTTT
11	TRBV6-1	TRBJ1-5	-	few	CASSDNQPQHF	TGTGCCAGCAGTGACAATCAGCCCCAGCATTTT
14	TRBV7-9	TRBJ2-1	TRBD1	-	CASSSTGGEIWQFF	TGTGCCAGCAGCTCGACAGGGGGAGAAATCTGGCAGTTCTTC
11	TRBV20-1	TRBJ2-1	-	-	CSASVENEQFF	TGCAGTGCTAGCGTAGAGAATGAGCAGTTCTTC
17	TRBV7-9	TRBJ2-5	-	-	CASSIIGGPGMQETQYF	TGTGCCAGCAGCATCATCGGGGGGCCAGGGATGCAAGAGACCCAGTACTTC
13	TRBV7-9	TRBJ2-7	-	-	CASSLLGLYEQYF	TGTGCCAGCAGCTTACTAGGACTTTACGAGCAGTACTTC
17	TRBV9	TRBJ2-5	TRBD2	-	CASSPTSGGARQETQYF	TGTGCCAGCAGCCCGACTAGCGGGGGGGCCCGCCAAGAGACCCAGTACTTC
15	TRBV27	TRBJ1-2	TRBD1	-	CASSLTGTGKDGYTF	TGTGCCAGCAGTTTAACCGGGACAGGGAAAGATGGCTACACCTTC
13	TRBV7-2	TRBJ1-1	-	few	CASSTGGYAEAFF	TGTGCCAGCAGCACAGGAGGGTACGCTGAAGCTTTCTTT
16	TRBV6-5	TRBJ1-1	-	few	CASSYSRGVMNTEAFF	TGTGCCAGCAGTTACAGCCGAGGCGTCATGAACACTGAAGCTTTCTTT
13	TRBV2	TRBJ2-3	-	-	CASRGTSTDTQYF	TGTGCCAGCAGAGGTACTAGCACAGATACGCAGTATTTT
14	TRBV11-3	TRBJ1-1	-	-	CASSLGGGNTEAFF	TGTGCCAGCAGCTTAGGAGGGGGGAACACTGAAGCTTTCTTT
15	TRBV5-8	TRBJ2-1	-	-	CASSEGRLSYNEQFF	TGTGCCAGCAGCGAGGGACGGCTTTCCTACAATGAGCAGTTCTTC
17	TRBV5-4	TRBJ2-3	TRBD2	-	CASSLDHSSGGADTQYF	TGTGCCAGCAGCTTGGATCATTCTAGCGGGGGTGCAGATACGCAGTATTTT
13	TRBV7-3	TRBJ2-5	-	-	CASSLDSRETQYF	TGTGCCAGCAGTTTGGACAGTAGAGAGACCCAGTACTTC
12	TRBV2	TRBJ1-3	-	-	CASRVQGNTIYF	TGTGCCAGCAGGGTACAGGGAAACACCATATATTTT
11	TRBV3-1	TRBJ2-3	-	-	CASSQGQEQYF	TGTGCCAGCAGCCAAGGGCAAGAGCAGTATTTT
15	TRBV20-1	TRBJ1-3	-	-	CSARDPRGSGNTIYF	TGCAGTGCTAGAGATCCTAGGGGCTCTGGAAACACCATATATTTT
17	TRBV7-2	TRBJ2-7	-	-	CASSFIPTSANSYEQYF	TGTGCCAGCAGCTTTATTCCTACTAGTGCCAACTCCTACGAGCAGTACTTC
17	TRBV20-1	TRBJ1-2	-	-	CSAREYSSRTVVDGYTF	TGCAGTGCTAGAGAATACTCTAGCCGGACGGTGGTGGATGGCTACACCTTC
13	TRBV2	TRBJ2-3	-	-	CASSEGPQGRLYF	TGTGCCAGCAGTGAAGGCCCACAGGGAAGGTTGTATTTT
13	TRBV20-1	TRBJ1-2	TRBD1	once	CSAERDRGFGYTF	TGCAGTGCAGAAAGAGACAGGGGCTTTGGCTACACCTTC
17	TRBV20-1	TRBJ2-3	TRBD2	-	CSANWPSGGPSTDTQYF	TGCAGTGCTAACTGGCCTAGCGGGGGGCCGAGCACAGATACGCAGTATTTT
13	TRBV24-1	TRBJ1-1	-	-	CATSDTMNTEAFF	TGTGCCACCAGTGATACAATGAACACTGAAGCTTTCTTT
15	TRBV6-5	TRBJ1-1	-	-	CASSYSLGRNTEAFF	TGTGCCAGCAGTTACTCGTTGGGCAGGAACACTGAAGCTTTCTTT
16	TRBV15	TRBJ1-3	-	few	CATSSGQHYSGNTIYF	TGTGCCACCAGCAGTGGACAGCATTACTCTGGAAACACCATATATTTT
12	TRBV12-3/TRBV12-4	TRBJ1-5	-	few	CASSSRGQPQHF	TGTGCCAGCAGTTCCCGGGGGCAGCCCCAGCATTTT
13	TRBV7-9	TRBJ2-1	-	-	CASSLGEYTEQFF	TGTGCCAGCAGCTTAGGTGAGTACACTGAGCAGTTCTTC
13	TRBV27	TRBJ1-2	-	medium-sized	CASSSDGNYGYTF	TGTGCCAGCAGTTCGGACGGCAACTATGGCTACACCTTC
14	TRBV20-1	TRBJ1-5	TRBD1	few	CSASRQGGNQPQHF	TGCAGTGCTAGCCGACAGGGCGGCAATCAGCCCCAGCATTTT
12	TRBV30	TRBJ2-7	-	-	CAWTLDTNEQYF	TGTGCCTGGACACTGGACACGAACGAGCAGTACTTC
15	TRBV24-1	TRBJ2-5	TRBD1	-	CATSEPQGAGETQYF	TGTGCCACCAGTGAGCCTCAGGGGGCAGGAGAGACCCAGTACTTC
13	TRBV19	TRBJ1-2	-	-	CASRDQGPYGYTF	TGTGCCAGTAGGGATCAGGGACCCTATGGCTACACCTTC
15	TRBV7-9	TRBJ2-7	-	-	CASSSPGHQIYEQYF	TGTGCCAGCAGCTCCCCGGGACACCAAATCTACGAGCAGTACTTC
16	TRBV19	TRBJ1-5	-	-	CASSIGWSGINQPQHF	TGTGCCAGTAGTATAGGATGGTCAGGCATCAATCAGCCCCAGCATTTT
14	TRBV28	TRBJ1-1	-	few	CASTEPGQNTEAFF	TGTGCCAGCACCGAACCGGGGCAGAACACTGAAGCTTTCTTT
17	TRBV20-1	TRBJ2-5	TRBD2	few	CSLLSIGTSGGQETQYF	TGCAGTCTTCTGTCCATCGGGACTAGCGGGGGCCAAGAGACCCAGTACTTC
13	TRBV2	TRBJ2-7	TRBD1	-	CASSVTGGGEQYF	TGTGCCAGCAGTGTAACAGGGGGCGGCGAGCAGTACTTC
14	TRBV5-5	TRBJ1-5	-	-	CASSFEQGNQPQHF	TGTGCCAGCAGCTTTGAACAGGGAAATCAGCCCCAGCATTTT
15	TRBV2	TRBJ1-2	TRBD1	few	CASNRDRGRGGGYTF	TGTGCCAGCAATCGGGACAGGGGGCGCGGTGGCGGCTACACCTTC
12	TRBV6-1	TRBJ1-5	-	few	CASGDGHQPQHF	TGTGCCAGCGGGGATGGGCATCAGCCCCAGCATTTT
14	TRBV19	TRBJ2-7	TRBD1	-	CASSIGTGAYEQYF	TGTGCCAGTAGTATCGGGACAGGAGCCTACGAGCAGTACTTC
13	TRBV7-9	TRBJ2-7	-	-	CASSLVKTYEQYF	TGTGCCAGCAGCTTAGTCAAAACCTACGAGCAGTACTTC
13	TRBV6-1	TRBJ1-1	-	few	CATSGEVYTEAFF	TGTGCCACCTCAGGGGAGGTGTACACTGAAGCTTTCTTT